This entry concerns a single T cell receptor (beta chain). What it binds is not known. This sample was included in a study of T cell responses to AZD1222 COVID-19 vaccine. Trimming took off 6 bases at V and 0 bases at J, with 9 bases between the two ends. The germline CDR1 and CDR2 sequences are WNHNN and SYGVQD (reference sequence). This CDR3 comprises 14 residues. The study's findings and limits: Spike-spanning, vaccine-associated CD4 TCRs were dominant at 160-218 and 743-854. Samples come after the peak T cell response, not at day 14. The donors showed a predominance of white British ancestry and of females, with possible underestimation of clonal diversity. Spike-specific TCR breadth and depth were elevated following two AZD1222 doses.

Profiled with immunoSEQ multiplex PCR; TCRdb holds only in-frame clones, not every one. The table has around 99,000 clones, 91% seen once. This specimen was peripheral blood, taken on day 0 of AZD1222 vaccination. The source of this sequence is an adult in good health. The chain links TRBV10-1 to TRBJ2-1, with D uncertain. CDR3 sequence (DNA): TGCGCCAGCAGCCCGGGTAGCTCCTACAATGAGCAGTTCTTC. Translating it yields CASSPGSSYNEQFF.